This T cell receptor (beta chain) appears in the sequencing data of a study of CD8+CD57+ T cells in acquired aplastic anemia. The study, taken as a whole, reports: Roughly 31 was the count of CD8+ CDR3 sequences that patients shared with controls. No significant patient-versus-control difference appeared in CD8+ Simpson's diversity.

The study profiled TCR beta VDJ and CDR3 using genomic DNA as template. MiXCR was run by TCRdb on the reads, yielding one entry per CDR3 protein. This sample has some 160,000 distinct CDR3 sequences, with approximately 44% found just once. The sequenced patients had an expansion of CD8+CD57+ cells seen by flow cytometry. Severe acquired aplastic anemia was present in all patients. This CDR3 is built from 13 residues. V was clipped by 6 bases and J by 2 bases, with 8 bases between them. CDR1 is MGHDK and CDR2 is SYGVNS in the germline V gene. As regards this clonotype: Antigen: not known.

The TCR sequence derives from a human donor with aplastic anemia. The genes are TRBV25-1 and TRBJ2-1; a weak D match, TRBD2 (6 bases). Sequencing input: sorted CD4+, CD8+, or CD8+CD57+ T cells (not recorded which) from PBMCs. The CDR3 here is CASSRGAYNEQFF. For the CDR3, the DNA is TGTGCCAGCAGCCGCGGGGCCTACAATGAGCAGTTCTTC.